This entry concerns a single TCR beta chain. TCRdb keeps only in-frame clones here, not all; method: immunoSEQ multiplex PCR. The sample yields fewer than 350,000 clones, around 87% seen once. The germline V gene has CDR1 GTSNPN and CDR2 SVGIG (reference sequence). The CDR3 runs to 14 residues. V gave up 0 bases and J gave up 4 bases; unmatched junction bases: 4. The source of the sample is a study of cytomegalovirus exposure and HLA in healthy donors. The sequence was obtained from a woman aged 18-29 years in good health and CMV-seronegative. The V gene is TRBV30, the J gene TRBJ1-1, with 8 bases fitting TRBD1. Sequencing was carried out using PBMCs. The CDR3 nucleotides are TGTGCCTGGAGTGTAGTACAGGGGGGCACTGAAGCTTTCTTT. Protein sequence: CAWSVVQGGTEAFF.